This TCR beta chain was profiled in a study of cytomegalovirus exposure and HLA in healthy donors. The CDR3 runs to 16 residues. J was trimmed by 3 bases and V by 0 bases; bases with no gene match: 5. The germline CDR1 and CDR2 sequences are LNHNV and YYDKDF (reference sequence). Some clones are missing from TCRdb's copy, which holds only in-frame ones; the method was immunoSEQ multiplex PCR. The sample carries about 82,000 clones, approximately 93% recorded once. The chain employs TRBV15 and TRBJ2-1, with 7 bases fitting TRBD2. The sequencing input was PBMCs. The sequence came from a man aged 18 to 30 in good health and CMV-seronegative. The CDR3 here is CATSRDAGEVYNEQFF. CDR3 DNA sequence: TGTGCCACCAGCAGAGATGCGGGGGAAGTCTACAATGAGCAGTTCTTC.